The present T cell receptor (beta chain) was sequenced within a study of blood T cells in healthy people across ages. Isolated PBMCs totaled at least 7 million in each sample. The total RNA that was extracted per sample amounted to at least 5 micrograms. Primers used in a second PCR of about 7 to 12 cycles were a sample-barcoded 5' primer and a J-beta primer mix. Each CDR3 protein gets one entry after TCRdb re-called the 5' RACE reads with MiXCR. The data show 730,000 or so distinct CDR3 sequences, roughly 47% seen once. With 1 base removed from V and 2 bases from J, the gap between germline ends came to 5 bases. The CDR3 sequence is 13 residues long.

The sequence came from a woman in her sixties or seventies in good health. The chain is built from TRBV12-3 or TRBV12-4 and TRBJ2-5; no clear D. Sequenced material: blood. As DNA, the CDR3 is TGTGCCAGCAGTTTAGGTAAACAAGAGACCCAGTACTTC. As protein: CASSLGKQETQYF.